This TCR beta chain was retrieved from a study of T cell responses to AZD1222 COVID-19 vaccine. Study-wide context: Whether given at about 4 or about 12 weeks, second doses were pooled.

Details on this clone: No antigen is known for it.

CDR1 and CDR2 (germline): SGHTA, FQGNSA. Trimming pared 0 bases from V and 2 bases from J, leaving 8 bases between. There are 14 residues in the CDR3. Whole-study findings and limits: Donors were largely white British and mainly female; clonal diversity was possibly underestimated.

Repertoires were generated with immunoSEQ multiplex PCR, while TCRdb's copy carries only in-frame clones and drops some. Here the sample spans about 140,000 clones, around 93% being singletons. Specimen: peripheral blood, collected on day 0 of AZD1222 vaccination. The clonotype was recovered from an adult in good health. This chain connects TRBV7-2 to TRBJ2-7; D remains ambiguous. This CDR3 is CASSLARGTYEQYF. In DNA, the CDR3 is TGTGCCAGCAGCTTAGCGCGTGGGACCTACGAGCAGTACTTC.